These 24 T cell receptor beta chains came from one sample sequenced in a study of metastatic and nonmetastatic thyroid tumors. TCRdb reassembled clones from the PCR reads with MiXCR. The profile covers some 29,000 clones, with approximately 7.4% appearing a single time and roughly two fifths taken by the ten largest. Treatment of any kind had been given to no patient before thyroid surgery. Input material: blood. These receptors were obtained from a female donor with papillary thyroid cancer or a benign thyroid nodule (not recorded which). Some clones in this sample may be carry-over from other donors' samples.

At least ten counts were recorded for this clone. The CDR3 DNA sequence: TGTGCCAGCAGCCTGGGGACTCCAGATACGCAGTATTTT. Protein: CASSLGTPDTQYF. The rearrangement joins TRBV7-8 to TRBJ2-3, with TRBD2 as a possible D gene (6 bases). CDR3 size: 13 residues. The germline V and J ends were trimmed by 5 bases and 4 bases, with 10 bases remaining between them. Germline V lookup: CDR1 SGHVS, CDR2 FQNEAQ.

This clone was seen ten or more times. The CDR3 protein is CASGFWTGIGNTIYF. The CDR3 DNA is TGTGCTAGTGGTTTCTGGACAGGGATTGGAAACACCATATATTTT. The chain carries TRBV12-5 and TRBJ1-3; 8 nucleotides agree with TRBD1. Germline V gene lookup returns CDR1 LGHNT and CDR2 FRNRAP. The CDR3 extends over 15 amino acids. The J segment lost 3 bases and the V segment lost 3 bases, leaving 4 bases of the junction unmatched.

This clone was counted at least ten times. This rearrangement joins TRBV28 to TRBJ2-2, with a tentative D call TRBD1 (6 bases). The V gene's germline CDR1 is MDHEN and CDR2 SYDVKM. V lost 2 bases and J 3 bases, leaving 13 bases between the germline ends. The CDR3 runs 16 residues. CDR3 nucleotide sequence: TGTGCCAGCAGTTTAAGTCAGGGGCTTGACACCGGGGAGCTGTTTTTT. Translating it yields CASSLSQGLDTGELFF. Full variable domain (outside the CDR3, taken from reference TRBV28 and TRBJ2-2): DVKVTQSSRYLVKRTGEKVFLECVQDMDHENMFWYRQDPGLGLRLIYFSYDVKMKEKGDIPEGYSVSREKKERFSLILESASTNQTSMYLCASSLSQGLDTGELFFGEGSRLTVL.

In this sample, this clone turned up many times. The chain uses TRBV19 and TRBJ1-1, with D perhaps matching TRBD1 (6 bases). The CDR3 consists of 14 residues. The V end was cut by 4 bases, the J end by 0 bases, with 9 bases between. Germline loops: CDR1 LNHDA, CDR2 SQIVND (reference sequence). The CDR3, as DNA: TGTGCCAGTAGTAGAGGACAGTTGAACACTGAAGCTTTCTTT. Protein sequence: CASSRGQLNTEAFF.

The chain uses TRBV7-9 and TRBJ2-3; no clear D. V was shortened by 5 bases and J by 3 bases, with 12 bases between the two germline ends. In germline, CDR1 is SEHNR, CDR2 FQNEAQ (reference sequence). The CDR3 totals 14 residues. The CDR3 DNA reads TGTGCCAGCAGCGCAGTGGGTTTGACAGATACGCAGTATTTT. This sequence encodes CASSAVGLTDTQYF. Using reference TRBV7-9 and TRBJ2-3 for the parts outside the CDR3, the full variable domain is DTGVSQNPRHKITKRGQNVTFRCDPISEHNRLYWYRQTLGQGPEFLTYFQNEAQLEKSRLLSDRFSAERPKGSFSTLEIQRTEQGDSAMYLCASSAVGLTDTQYFGPGTRLTVL.

This clone appeared many times. The chain employs TRBV12-3 or TRBV12-4 and TRBJ2-3, with D perhaps given as TRBD1 or TRBD2 (6 bases each). Deletions cut 5 bases from V and 1 base from J, with 19 bases between. CDR3 length: 17 amino acids. In nucleotides, the CDR3 is TGTGCCAGCAGTCGCATTAAAAGGGGGGACGGCACAGATACGCAGTATTTT. It codes for CASSRIKRGDGTDTQYF.

In its sample, this clone was seen many times. As DNA, the CDR3 is TGTGCCACCCAAAGAGCGGGGGGGTTGCTAGATACGCAGTATTTT. Protein: CATQRAGGLLDTQYF. V and J are TRBV24-1 and TRBJ2-3; 10 positions agree with TRBD2. Germline CDR1 is KGHDR and CDR2 is SFDVKD. Trimming at V came to 9 bases and at J to 5 bases, leaving 10 bases not matched to a gene. This CDR3 has 15 amino acids.

As to this clone: The junction shows a germline mismatch at one end, possibly a read error. This sample includes further DNA sequences coding for the same CDR3. The rearrangement links TRBV9 to TRBJ2-7; 11 bases are shared with TRBD1. Germline assignment: CDR1 SGDLS and CDR2 YYNGEE. This CDR3 contains 15 residues. The CDR3 DNA is TGTGCCAGTAGCGCAGGACAGGGGGCTCAATACGAGCAGTACTTC. Translation: CASSAGQGAQYEQYF.

This clone was found many times. The rearrangement joins TRBV20-1 to TRBJ1-1; TRBD1 matches at 7 bases. The CDR3 covers 14 residues. V gave up 5 bases and J gave up 7 bases; unmatched junction bases: 13. Per germline, CDR1 DFQATT and CDR2 SNEGSKA (reference sequence). The CDR3, as DNA: TGCAGTGCTCCCTCCACAGGGGCCACGGATGAAGCTTTCTTT. Its protein product is CSAPSTGATDEAFF.

This clone came up many times. The CDR3 coding sequence is TGCAGTGCTAGAACCCCTGGGGGTTCTCGGTACGAGCAGTACTTC. Its protein product is CSARTPGGSRYEQYF. This chain joins TRBV20-1 and TRBJ2-7; perhaps D is TRBD1 or TRBD2 (5 bases each). The germline gives CDR1 DFQATT, CDR2 SNEGSKA (reference sequence). This CDR3 is 15 amino acids long. The V end lost 2 bases, the J end lost 4 bases, and 18 bases lay between the germline ends.

This clone was counted many times. This rearrangement joins TRBV20-1 to TRBJ1-1, with 7 bases identical to TRBD1. The CDR3 is made up of 15 amino acids. V was pared by 4 bases and J by 3 bases, with 11 bases of the junction left unmatched. CDR1 is DFQATT, CDR2 SNEGSKA, per germline (reference sequence). The CDR3 spells CSAKEQGWGDTEAFF. The DNA for the CDR3 is TGCAGTGCTAAAGAACAGGGGTGGGGCGACACTGAAGCTTTCTTT.

This clone was found many times. The chain couples TRBV6-1 to TRBJ2-1; D is undetermined. V was trimmed by 6 bases and J by 5 bases, leaving 5 bases between them. Germline V gene data show CDR1 as MNHNS and CDR2 as SASEGT. The CDR3 is made up of 11 amino acids. Here the CDR3 DNA reads TGTGCCAGCAGGTCCAACAATGAGCAGTTCTTC. Its protein is CASRSNNEQFF.

The sample holds many counts of this clone. The V and J genes are TRBV10-3 and TRBJ2-7; no definite D call. Germline CDR1 ENHRY, CDR2 SYGVKD. The CDR3 runs 14 residues. V lost 3 bases and J lost 5, with 14 bases in between. CDR3 DNA sequence: TGTGCCATCAGTGAAACAGCCGGTCGGGACGAGCAGTACTTC. Its protein product is CAISETAGRDEQYF.

Many counts were recorded for this clone. The J gene is TRBJ1-6, the V gene TRBV20-1, with 9 bases matching TRBD1. J gave up 5 bases and V 6 bases, and 8 bases lay outside the gene matches. The CDR3 runs 15 residues. Germline V gene data show CDR1 as DFQATT and CDR2 as SNEGSKA (reference sequence). The CDR3 spells CSAQQGASNNSPLHF. The DNA of the CDR3 is TGCAGTGCCCAACAGGGGGCATCGAATAATTCACCCCTCCACTTT.

This clone has a count of ten or more. This sequence joins TRBV20-1 and TRBJ1-5; D uncertain. The CDR3 covers 14 residues. Germline V gene lookup returns CDR1 DFQATT and CDR2 SNEGSKA (reference sequence). V dropped 5 bases and J dropped 4 bases, with 15 bases sitting between them. CDR3 residues: CSASSRTGNQPQHF. The CDR3 DNA sequence: TGCAGTGCTTCTTCGAGGACGGGGAATCAGCCCCAGCATTTT.

This clone was counted at least ten times. The CDR3 DNA is TGCAGCGTTGCCCCCCGTGGTCTCTCCGAGCAGTACTTC. Translating it yields CSVAPRGLSEQYF. The V and J genes are TRBV29-1 and TRBJ2-7, with D unresolved. The germline V gene has CDR1 SQVTM and CDR2 ANQGSEA. V was shortened by 4 bases and J by 6 bases, with 16 bases between the two germline ends. The CDR3 sequence is 13 residues long.

This clone was seen repeatedly, ten times or more. The V and J genes are TRBV20-1 and TRBJ2-5; D gene unclear. The CDR3 sequence is 13 residues long. V gave up 2 bases and J gave up 0 bases, with 7 bases separating them. Per germline, CDR1 DFQATT and CDR2 SNEGSKA (reference sequence). The CDR3 DNA reads TGCAGTGCTAGAAGGCCATACCAAGAGACCCAGTACTTC. This sequence encodes CSARRPYQETQYF.

This clone was counted many times. The chain couples TRBV5-1 to TRBJ2-1, with TRBD2 identical over 7 bases. V shed 6 bases and J 0 bases; nucleotides not matched to a gene: 3. The CDR3 runs 14 residues. CDR1 is SGHRS and CDR2 is YFSETQ in the germline V gene. The CDR3 sequence is CASTGGSSYNEQFF. DNA for the CDR3: TGCGCCAGCACCGGGGGGAGCTCCTACAATGAGCAGTTCTTC.

This clone was detected ten times or more. The chain employs TRBV5-6 and TRBJ1-1; TRBD1 might be the D (5 bases). V was pared by 2 bases and J by 11 bases, with 13 bases between. The CDR3 consists of 12 residues. From germline, CDR1 is SGHDT and CDR2 YYEEEE. The CDR3: CASSFTSGGAFF. CDR3 coding DNA: TGTGCCAGCAGCTTTACGAGTGGGGGGGCTTTCTTT.

For this clone: At one end the junction does not follow the germline gene, possibly because of a read error. The rearrangement uses TRBV15 and TRBJ2-7; D may correspond to TRBD1 or TRBD2 (5 bases each). Germline V gene sequence: CDR1 LNHNV, CDR2 YYDKDF (reference sequence). This CDR3 spans 14 amino acids. CDR3 sequence reads: CTTSRTRDRCEQYF. CDR3 bases: TGTACCACCAGCAGAACCCGGGACCGCTGCGAGCAGTACTTC.

This clone was counted at least ten times. The CDR3 is CASSEAGHAPYEQYF. Here the CDR3 DNA reads TGTGCCAGCAGTGAGGCGGGCCACGCCCCCTACGAGCAGTACTTC. The rearrangement joins TRBV6-1 to TRBJ2-7, with TRBD2 as a possible D gene (5 bases). Trimming shortened V by 3 bases and J by 2 bases, and 14 bases separated the two germline ends. The CDR3 is 15 amino acids. Per the germline V gene, CDR1 is MNHNS and CDR2 is SASEGT.

This clone was recorded many times. This chain connects TRBV18 to TRBJ1-3, with D unclear. This CDR3 contains 13 residues. Germline CDR1 KGHSH, CDR2 LQKENI. The ends were cut back, 3 bases at V and 4 bases at J, with 7 bases in the middle. CDR3 sequence reads: CASSPANGNTIYF. Written as DNA, the CDR3 is TGTGCCAGCTCACCGGCCAACGGAAACACCATATATTTT.

The table lists this clone with many counts. V gene TRBV4-2 combines with J gene TRBJ2-3; 13 bases line up with TRBD2. This CDR3 contains 17 residues. The germline CDR1 and CDR2 sequences are LGHNA and YNFKEQ. V lost 2 bases to trimming and J lost 5 bases; unmatched junction nucleotides: 7. The CDR3, as DNA: TGTGCCAGCAGCCAAATACTAGCGGGGGGGCCAGGAGATACGCAGTATTTT. Translated: CASSQILAGGPGDTQYF.

This clone has at least ten counts. The V call is TRBV6-5, the J call TRBJ2-1; tentative D call: TRBD2 (5 bases). CDR3 length equals 15 residues. Per germline, CDR1 MNHEY and CDR2 SVGAGI. V shed 2 bases and J shed 6 bases, with 14 bases lying between them. CDR3 sequence: CASSYGGSKANEQFF. The CDR3 DNA reads TGTGCCAGCAGTTACGGAGGCAGCAAAGCCAATGAGCAGTTCTTC.